Listed below are T cell receptor beta chains from one sample, sequenced in a study of CD8 T cells in Susac syndrome. TCRdb reanalysed the immunoSEQ multiplex PCR reads using MiXCR and keeps one entry per CDR3 protein. The data show under 200,000 distinct CDR3 sequences, with around 95% seen just once and approximately 0.16% held by the top ten. The sequenced sample was CD8+ T cells from PBMCs. Receptor source: a human donor with Susac syndrome. Each CDR3 is given with its conserved first and last residue. D genes are given only for firm matches. Clone size appears in some rows only: once, few, many, or a class for an expanded clone.

V: TRBV7-8; length: 13; size: .; J: TRBJ2-1; D: TRBD2; CDR3: CASSYALANEQFF; DNA: TGTGCCAGCAGCTATGCACTAGCGAATGAGCAGTTCTTC
V: TRBV13; length: 14; size: .; J: TRBJ2-5; D: .; CDR3: CASSLGTEIETQYF; DNA: TGTGCCAGCAGCTTAGGGACAGAAATAGAGACCCAGTACTTC
V: TRBV11-2; length: 15; size: .; J: TRBJ2-1; D: TRBD2; CDR3: CASSFSGRARNEQFF; DNA: TGTGCCAGCAGCTTTAGCGGGAGGGCCCGCAATGAGCAGTTCTTC
V: TRBV20-1; length: 14; size: once; J: TRBJ2-5; D: .; CDR3: CSANIVTAQETQYF; DNA: TGCAGTGCCAATATAGTTACAGCCCAAGAGACCCAGTACTTC
V: TRBV7-3; length: 15; size: .; J: TRBJ2-1; D: TRBD1; CDR3: CASSPVGTEPNEQFF; DNA: TGTGCCAGCAGCCCAGTTGGGACAGAGCCAAATGAGCAGTTCTTC
V: TRBV7-2; length: 14; size: .; J: TRBJ1-6; D: .; CDR3: CASSFRDSWSPLHF; DNA: TGTGCCAGCAGCTTTAGGGATTCTTGGTCACCCCTCCACTTT
V: TRBV20-1; length: 12; size: .; J: TRBJ2-2; D: .; CDR3: CSAGLRGGELFF; DNA: TGCAGTGCTGGTTTAAGGGGCGGGGAGCTGTTTTTT
V: TRBV30; length: 14; size: .; J: TRBJ1-1; D: TRBD1; CDR3: CAWSLTGVGVEAFF; DNA: TGTGCCTGGAGCCTTACAGGGGTTGGAGTTGAAGCTTTCTTT
V: TRBV18; length: 15; size: .; J: TRBJ1-3; D: .; CDR3: CASSPLPEEGNTIYF; DNA: TGTGCCAGCTCACCACTTCCCGAGGAAGGAAACACCATATATTTT
V: TRBV3-1; length: 15; size: .; J: TRBJ2-1; D: .; CDR3: CASSQISGSYNEQFF; DNA: TGTGCCAGCAGCCAAATAAGCGGCTCCTACAATGAGCAGTTCTTC
V: TRBV7-7; length: 13; size: once; J: TRBJ2-1; D: .; CDR3: CASSLSLENEQFF; DNA: TGTGCTAGCAGCTTGAGTTTGGAAAATGAGCAGTTCTTC
V: TRBV20-1; length: 14; size: .; J: TRBJ2-1; D: TRBD2; CDR3: CSARATSGYNEQFF; DNA: TGCAGTGCTAGAGCCACTAGCGGTTACAATGAGCAGTTCTTC
V: TRBV27; length: 13; size: .; J: TRBJ2-5; D: TRBD1; CDR3: CASSPQGAGTQYF; DNA: TGTGCCAGCAGTCCGCAGGGGGCAGGGACCCAGTACTTC
V: TRBV30; length: 13; size: .; J: TRBJ1-4; D: TRBD1; CDR3: CAWSRTGDGKLFF; DNA: TGTGCCTGGAGTAGGACAGGGGATGGGAAACTGTTTTTT
V: TRBV24-1; length: 17; size: .; J: TRBJ2-1; D: TRBD1; CDR3: CATSGKGQSSSYNEQFF; DNA: TGTGCCACCAGTGGTAAGGGACAGAGCAGCTCCTACAATGAGCAGTTCTTC
V: TRBV28; length: 16; size: .; J: TRBJ1-2; D: TRBD1; CDR3: CASSLPGTGGLDGYTF; DNA: TGTGCCAGCAGTTTACCCGGGACAGGGGGCTTGGATGGCTACACCTTC
V: TRBV19; length: 13; size: .; J: TRBJ1-1; D: .; CDR3: CASSTQGSTEAFF; DNA: TGTGCCAGTAGTACCCAGGGCTCCACTGAAGCTTTCTTT
V: TRBV12-3/TRBV12-4; length: 15; size: .; J: TRBJ1-5; D: TRBD1; CDR3: CASTFGQGSNQPQHF; DNA: TGTGCCAGCACGTTTGGACAGGGAAGCAATCAGCCCCAGCATTTT
V: TRBV3-1; length: 16; size: .; J: TRBJ1-2; D: TRBD1; CDR3: CASSQGGRGPDYGYTF; DNA: TGTGCCAGCAGCCAAGGGGGGAGGGGGCCCGACTATGGCTACACCTTC